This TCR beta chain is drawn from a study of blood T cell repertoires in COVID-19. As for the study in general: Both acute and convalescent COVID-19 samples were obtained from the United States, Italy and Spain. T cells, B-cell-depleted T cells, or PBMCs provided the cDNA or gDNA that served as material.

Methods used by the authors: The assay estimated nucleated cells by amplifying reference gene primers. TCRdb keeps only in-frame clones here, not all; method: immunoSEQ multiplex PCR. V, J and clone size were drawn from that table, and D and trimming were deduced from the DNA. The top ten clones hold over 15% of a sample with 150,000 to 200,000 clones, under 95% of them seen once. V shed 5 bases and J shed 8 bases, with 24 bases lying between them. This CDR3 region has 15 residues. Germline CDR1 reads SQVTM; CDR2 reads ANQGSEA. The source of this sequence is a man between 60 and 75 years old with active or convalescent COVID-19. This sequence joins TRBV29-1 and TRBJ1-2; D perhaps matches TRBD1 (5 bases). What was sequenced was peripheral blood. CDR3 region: CSVSGHPGLVGGYTF. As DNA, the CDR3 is TGCAGCGTTTCTGGACACCCCGGCCTGGTAGGGGGCTACACCTTC.